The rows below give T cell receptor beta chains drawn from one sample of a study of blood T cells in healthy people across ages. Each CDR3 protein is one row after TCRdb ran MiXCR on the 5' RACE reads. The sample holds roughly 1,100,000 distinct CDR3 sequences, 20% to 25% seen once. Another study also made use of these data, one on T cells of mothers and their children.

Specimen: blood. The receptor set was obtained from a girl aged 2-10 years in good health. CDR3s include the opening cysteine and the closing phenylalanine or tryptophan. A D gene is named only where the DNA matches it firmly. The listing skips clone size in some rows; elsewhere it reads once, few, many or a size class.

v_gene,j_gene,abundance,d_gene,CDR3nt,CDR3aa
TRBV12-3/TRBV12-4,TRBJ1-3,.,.,TGTGCCAGCAGTTTTGGGGGCGCAGATGGAAACACCATATATTTT,CASSFGGADGNTIYF
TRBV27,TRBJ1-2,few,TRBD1,TGTGCCAGCAGTTATAACAGGGGTAGCTATGGCTACACCTTC,CASSYNRGSYGYTF
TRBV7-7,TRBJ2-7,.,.,TGTGCTAGCAGCCAACTCGACGGGTCCTACGAGCAGTACTTC,CASSQLDGSYEQYF
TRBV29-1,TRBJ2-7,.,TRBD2,TGCAGCGTCGGAGGGGCACTAGCGGGAGATTCAGGGTACGAGCAGTACTTC,CSVGGALAGDSGYEQYF
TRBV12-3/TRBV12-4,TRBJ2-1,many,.,TGTGCCAGCAGTCCCGGGGGTGATGAGCAGTTCTTC,CASSPGGDEQFF
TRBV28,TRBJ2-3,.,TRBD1,TGTGCCAGCAGTGTACCGGGACAGGGGGCAGATACGCAGTATTTT,CASSVPGQGADTQYF
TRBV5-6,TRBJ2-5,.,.,TGTGTCAGCAGCTTGTTTTTATCCGGGGGCGGTCAAGAGACCCAGTACTTC,CVSSLFLSGGGQETQYF
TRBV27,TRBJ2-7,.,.,TGTGCCAGCAGAGGGGCCCCAGGGACATCTGACTACGAGCAGTACTTC,CASRGAPGTSDYEQYF
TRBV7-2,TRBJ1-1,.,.,TGTGCCAGCAGTTTGGCGAGGGTAATAACTGAAGCTTTCTTT,CASSLARVITEAFF
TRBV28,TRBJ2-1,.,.,TGTGCCAGCAGTGTATCCCCGGAGGAGCAGTTCTTC,CASSVSPEEQFF
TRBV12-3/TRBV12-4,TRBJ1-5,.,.,TGTGCCAGCAGCCGTAACCCAGGATATCAGCCCCAGCATTTT,CASSRNPGYQPQHF
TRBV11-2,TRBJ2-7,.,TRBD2,TGTGCCAGCAGCTTAGAAGGACTAGCGGGACCCTCCTACGAGCAGTACTTC,CASSLEGLAGPSYEQYF
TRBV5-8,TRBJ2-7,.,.,TGTGCCAGCAGCTCCCTCCGTCTGGGGCAACCCTACGAGCAGTACTTC,CASSSLRLGQPYEQYF
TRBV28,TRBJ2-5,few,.,TGTGCCAGCTCCTCCACTCGGGACTCTACCCTCCAAGAGACCCAGTACTTC,CASSSTRDSTLQETQYF
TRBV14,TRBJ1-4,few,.,TGTGCCAGCAGCCTAAACAGGGTGGGATACGGTAAACTGTTTTTT,CASSLNRVGYGKLFF
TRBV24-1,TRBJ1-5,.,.,TGTGCCACCAGTGTCGGAACAGGGAAGCCCCAGCATTTT,CATSVGTGKPQHF
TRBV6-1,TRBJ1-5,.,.,TGTGCCAGCAGTGGTGGCAGCTTAAATCAGCCCCAGCATTTT,CASSGGSLNQPQHF
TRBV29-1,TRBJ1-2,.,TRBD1,TGCAGCGGTGGGGACAGCTATGGCTACACCTTC,CSGGDSYGYTF
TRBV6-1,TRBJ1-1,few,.,TGTGCCAGCAGTGATGCAGCGACAGTTAACACTGAAGCTTTCTTT,CASSDAATVNTEAFF
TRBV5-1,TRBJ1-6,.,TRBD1,TGCGCCAGCAGCCTCATTACTACAGGGGGTTATAATTCACCCCTCCACTTT,CASSLITTGGYNSPLHF
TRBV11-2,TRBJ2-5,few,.,TGTGCCAGCAGACCTACTAGAAACTTAATGGAAGAGACCCAGTACTTC,CASRPTRNLMEETQYF
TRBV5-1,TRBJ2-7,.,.,TGCGCCAGCAGCTCTCAGGACTTTTACGAGCAGTACTTC,CASSSQDFYEQYF
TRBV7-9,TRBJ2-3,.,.,TGTGCCAGCAGCGACGGATTAGGACTTCTCACAGATACGCAGTATTTT,CASSDGLGLLTDTQYF
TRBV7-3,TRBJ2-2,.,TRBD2,TGTGCCAGCAGCGCTACTAGCGGGGTCGGGGAGCTGTTTTTT,CASSATSGVGELFF
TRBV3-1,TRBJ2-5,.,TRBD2,TGTGCCAGCAGCCTAGAGGTAACTAGCGGGAGTTTGCCAGAGACCCAGTACTTC,CASSLEVTSGSLPETQYF
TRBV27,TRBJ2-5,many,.,TGTGCCAGCAGTTCAAGACAAGGGGAAGAGACCCAGTACTTC,CASSSRQGEETQYF
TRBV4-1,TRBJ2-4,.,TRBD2,TGCGCCAGCAGCCGTAGTGCTAGCGGGGGTGTCAACATTCAGTACTTC,CASSRSASGGVNIQYF
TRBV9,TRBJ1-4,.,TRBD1,TGTGCCAGCAGCTTGCGGGACAGGGAAAAACTGTTTTTT,CASSLRDREKLFF
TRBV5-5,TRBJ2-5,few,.,TGTGCCAGCAGCTCGCCGGGGAATAGCGACCAAGAGACCCAGTACTTC,CASSSPGNSDQETQYF
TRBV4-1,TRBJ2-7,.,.,TGCGCCAGCAGAAGAGAGGGGGCGGGATTCTCCTACGAGCAGTACTTC,CASRREGAGFSYEQYF
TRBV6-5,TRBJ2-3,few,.,TGTGCCAGCAGTTACTACAACACAGATACGCAGTATTTT,CASSYYNTDTQYF
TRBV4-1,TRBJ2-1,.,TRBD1,TGCGCCAGCAGCCAAGCGGGACAGGGATTCAGTGAGCAGTTCTTC,CASSQAGQGFSEQFF
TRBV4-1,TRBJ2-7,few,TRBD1,TGCGCCTCAACAGGGGAAAAAGGAAACGAGCAGTACTTC,CASTGEKGNEQYF
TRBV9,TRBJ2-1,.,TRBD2,TGTGCCAGCAGCAAGGGACTAGCGGACAATGAGCAGTTCTTC,CASSKGLADNEQFF
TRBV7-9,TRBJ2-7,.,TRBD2,TGTGCCAGCAGCTCACTAGCGGGAGGGTTCGAGCAGTACTTC,CASSSLAGGFEQYF
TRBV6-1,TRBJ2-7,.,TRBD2,TGTGCCAGCAGTGAAAGGCTAGCGGGGTTCGACGAGCAGTACTTC,CASSERLAGFDEQYF
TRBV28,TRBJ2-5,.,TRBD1,TGTGCCATCGACAGGGGGGGATCCCAAGAGACCCAGTACTTC,CAIDRGGSQETQYF
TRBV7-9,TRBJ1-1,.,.,TGTGCCAGCAGCCGGGCCGAGGGGAACACTAAAGCTTTCTTT,CASSRAEGNTKAFF
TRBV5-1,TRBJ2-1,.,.,TGCGCCAGCAGCTTGCGCACTAGCCCCAATGAGCAGTTCTTC,CASSLRTSPNEQFF
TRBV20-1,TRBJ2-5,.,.,TGCAGTGCAACAATAGCCGCCCAAGAGACCCAGTACTTC,CSATIAAQETQYF
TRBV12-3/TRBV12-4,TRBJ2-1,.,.,TGTGCCAGCAGCTCACCCATTACGAGGGGTGAGTTCTTC,CASSSPITRGEFF
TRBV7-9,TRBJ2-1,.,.,TGTGCCAGCAGCCCCCCGGCCAGGCAGGGGCAGTTCTTC,CASSPPARQGQFF
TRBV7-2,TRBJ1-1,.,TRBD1,TGTGCCAGCAGCCCTAGGACAGGGGGAGGGGGCTTTTCGGCTTTCTTT,CASSPRTGGGGFSAFF
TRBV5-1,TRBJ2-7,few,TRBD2,TGCGCCAGCAGCTTTTTTGGGACTACTTACGAGCAGTACTTC,CASSFFGTTYEQYF
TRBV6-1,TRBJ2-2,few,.,TGTGCCACACGACCCCTGGAGACCGGGGAGCTGTTTTTT,CATRPLETGELFF
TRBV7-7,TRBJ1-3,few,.,TGTGCTAGCAGCCCGGAGGGAAACACCATATATTTT,CASSPEGNTIYF
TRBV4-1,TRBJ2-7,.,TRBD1,TGCGCCAGCAGCCAATCGACAGGGGCTCCGTGGGAGCAGTACTTC,CASSQSTGAPWEQYF
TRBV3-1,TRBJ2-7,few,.,TGTGCCAGCAGCCAAGGTATTGGTACCTACGAGCAGTACTTC,CASSQGIGTYEQYF
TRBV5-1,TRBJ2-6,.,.,TGCGCCAGCAGTTTGGTAGAGGGGTTGTCTGGGGCCAACGTCCTGACTTTC,CASSLVEGLSGANVLTF
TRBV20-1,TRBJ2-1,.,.,TGCAGTGCTAGAGATGGAGGCCTCTTC,CSARDGGLF